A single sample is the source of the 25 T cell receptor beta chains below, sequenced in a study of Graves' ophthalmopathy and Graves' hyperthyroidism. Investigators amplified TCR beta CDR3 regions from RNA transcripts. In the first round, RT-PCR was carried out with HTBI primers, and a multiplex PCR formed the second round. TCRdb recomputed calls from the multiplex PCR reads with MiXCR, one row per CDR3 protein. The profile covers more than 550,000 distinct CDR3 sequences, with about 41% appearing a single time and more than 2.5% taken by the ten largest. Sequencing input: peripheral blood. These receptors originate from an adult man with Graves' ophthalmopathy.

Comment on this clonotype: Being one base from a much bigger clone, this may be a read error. The CDR3 nucleotides are TGTGCCATCAGTCGGGGGACGGTTTCTCTCTCTGGGGCCAACGTCCTGACTTTC. Its translation is CAISRGTVSLSGANVLTF. The chain joins TRBV10-3 to TRBJ2-6; D may be TRBD2 (6 bases). The germline V and J ends were trimmed by 5 bases and 0 bases, with 17 bases remaining between them. This CDR3 has 18 amino acids. CDR1 is ENHRY and CDR2 is SYGVKD in the germline V gene.

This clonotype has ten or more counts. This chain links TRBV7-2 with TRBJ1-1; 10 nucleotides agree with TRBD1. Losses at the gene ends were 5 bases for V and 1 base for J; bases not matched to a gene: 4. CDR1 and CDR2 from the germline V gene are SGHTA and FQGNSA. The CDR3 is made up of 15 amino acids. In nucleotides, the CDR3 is TGTGCCAGCAGCCTTAGACAGGGGGCGAACACTGAAGCTTTCTTT. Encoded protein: CASSLRQGANTEAFF.

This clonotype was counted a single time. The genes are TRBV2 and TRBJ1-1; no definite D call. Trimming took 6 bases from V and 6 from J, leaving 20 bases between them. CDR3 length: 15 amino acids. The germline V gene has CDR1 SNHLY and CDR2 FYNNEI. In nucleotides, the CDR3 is TGTGCCAGCAGGGGAGTTCTTAGGGCTGGGCCTGAAGCTTTCTTT. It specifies CASRGVLRAGPEAFF.

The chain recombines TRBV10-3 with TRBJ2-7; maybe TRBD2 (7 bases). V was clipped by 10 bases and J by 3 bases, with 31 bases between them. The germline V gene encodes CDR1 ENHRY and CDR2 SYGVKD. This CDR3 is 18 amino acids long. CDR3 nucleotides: TGTGCCAGCAGCCAAGAAGGGCATCATCGGGGGGCGAACTACGAGCAGTACTTC. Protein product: CASSQEGHHRGANYEQYF.

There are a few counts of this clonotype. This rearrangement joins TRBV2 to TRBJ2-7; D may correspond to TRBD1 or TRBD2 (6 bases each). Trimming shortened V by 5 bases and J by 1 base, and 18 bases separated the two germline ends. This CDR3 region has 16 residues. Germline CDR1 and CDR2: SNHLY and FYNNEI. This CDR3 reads CASSYMTGALSYEQYF. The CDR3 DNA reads TGTGCCAGCAGTTACATGACGGGGGCCCTTTCCTACGAGCAGTACTTC.

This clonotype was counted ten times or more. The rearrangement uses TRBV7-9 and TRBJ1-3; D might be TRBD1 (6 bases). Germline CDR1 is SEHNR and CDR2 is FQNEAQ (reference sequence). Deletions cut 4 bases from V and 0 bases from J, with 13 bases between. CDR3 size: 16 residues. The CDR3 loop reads CASSSNRDNSGNTIYF. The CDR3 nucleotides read TGTGCCAGCAGCTCAAACCGGGACAACTCTGGAAACACCATATATTTT.

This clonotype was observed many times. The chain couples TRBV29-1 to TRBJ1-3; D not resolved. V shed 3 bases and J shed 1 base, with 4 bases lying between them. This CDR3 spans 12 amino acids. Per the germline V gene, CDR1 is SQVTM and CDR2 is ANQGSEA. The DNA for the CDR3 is TGCAGCGTTGAGGAGTCTGGAAACACCATATATTTT. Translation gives CSVEESGNTIYF.

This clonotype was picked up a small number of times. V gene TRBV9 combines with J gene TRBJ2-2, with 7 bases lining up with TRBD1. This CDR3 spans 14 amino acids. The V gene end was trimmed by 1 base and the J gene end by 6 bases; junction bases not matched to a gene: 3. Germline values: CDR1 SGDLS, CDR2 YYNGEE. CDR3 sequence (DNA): TGTGCCAGCAGCGTACAGGGGGAACCCGGGGAGCTGTTTTTT. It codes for CASSVQGEPGELFF.

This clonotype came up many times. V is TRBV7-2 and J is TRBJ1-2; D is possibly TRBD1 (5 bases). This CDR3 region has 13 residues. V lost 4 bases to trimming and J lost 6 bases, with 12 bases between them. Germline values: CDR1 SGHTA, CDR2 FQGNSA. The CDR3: CASSSRQGDGYTF. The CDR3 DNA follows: TGTGCCAGCAGCTCCCGACAAGGGGATGGCTACACCTTC.

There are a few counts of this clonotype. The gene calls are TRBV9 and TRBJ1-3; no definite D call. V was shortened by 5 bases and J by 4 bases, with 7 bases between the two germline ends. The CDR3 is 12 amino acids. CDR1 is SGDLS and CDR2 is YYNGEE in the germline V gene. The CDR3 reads CASSVGGNTIYF. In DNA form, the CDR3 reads TGTGCCAGCAGTGTCGGGGGAAACACCATATATTTT.

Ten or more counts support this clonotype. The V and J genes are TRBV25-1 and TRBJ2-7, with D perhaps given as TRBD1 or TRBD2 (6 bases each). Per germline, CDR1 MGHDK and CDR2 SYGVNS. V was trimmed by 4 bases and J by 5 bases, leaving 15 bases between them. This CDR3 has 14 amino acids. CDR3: CASSGSARGDEQYF. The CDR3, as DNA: TGTGCCAGCAGTGGATCTGCTAGGGGGGACGAGCAGTACTTC.

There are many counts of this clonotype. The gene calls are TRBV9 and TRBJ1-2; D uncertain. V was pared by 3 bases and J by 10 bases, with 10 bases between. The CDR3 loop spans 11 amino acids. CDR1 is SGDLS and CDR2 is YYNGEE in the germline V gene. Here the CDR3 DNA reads TGTGCCAGCAGCGGCCCAGTGGACTACACCTTC. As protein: CASSGPVDYTF. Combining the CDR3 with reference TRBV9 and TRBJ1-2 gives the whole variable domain DSGVTQTPKHLITATGQRVTLRCSPRSGDLSVYWYQQSLDQGLQFLIQYYNGEERAKGNILERFSAQQFPDLHSELNLSSLELGDSALYFCASSGPVDYTFGSGTRLTVV.

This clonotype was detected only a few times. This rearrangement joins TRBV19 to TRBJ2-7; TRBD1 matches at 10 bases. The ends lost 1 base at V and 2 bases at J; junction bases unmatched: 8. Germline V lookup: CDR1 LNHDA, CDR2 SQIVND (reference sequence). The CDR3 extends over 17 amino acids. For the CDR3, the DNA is TGTGCCAGTAGTATAGTTTGGAGGGACAGGGGCACCTACGAGCAGTACTTC. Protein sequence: CASSIVWRDRGTYEQYF.

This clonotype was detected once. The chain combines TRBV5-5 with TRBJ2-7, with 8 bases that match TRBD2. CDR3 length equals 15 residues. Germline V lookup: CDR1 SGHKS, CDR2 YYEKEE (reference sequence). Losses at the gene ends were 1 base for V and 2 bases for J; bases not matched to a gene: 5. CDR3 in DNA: TGTGCCAGCAGCTTGAACAGCGGGAGAGCCTACGAGCAGTACTTC. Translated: CASSLNSGRAYEQYF.

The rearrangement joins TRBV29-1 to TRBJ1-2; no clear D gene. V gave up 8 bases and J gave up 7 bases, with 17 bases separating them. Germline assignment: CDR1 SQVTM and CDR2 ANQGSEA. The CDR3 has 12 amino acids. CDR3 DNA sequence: TGCAGCCCAACCGGGCTAGCGGGTGGCTACACCTTC. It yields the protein CSPTGLAGGYTF. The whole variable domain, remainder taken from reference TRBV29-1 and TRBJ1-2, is SAVISQKPSRDICQRGTSLTIQCQVDSQVTMMFWYRQQPGQSLTLIATANQGSEATYESGFVIDKFPISRPNLTFSTLTVSNMSPEDSSIYLCSPTGLAGGYTFGSGTRLTVV.

The CDR3 sequence is CARAYGGGAQETQYF. The CDR3 bases are TGTGCTAGGGCATACGGCGGGGGGGCACAAGAGACCCAGTACTTC. This chain joins TRBV7-6 and TRBJ2-5; 9 nucleotides match TRBD2. Germline CDR1 is SGHVS and CDR2 is FNYEAQ. CDR3 length: 15 amino acids.

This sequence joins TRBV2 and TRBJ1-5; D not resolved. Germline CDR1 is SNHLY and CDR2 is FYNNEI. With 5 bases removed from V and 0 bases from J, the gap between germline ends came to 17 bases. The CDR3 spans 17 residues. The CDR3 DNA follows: TGTGCCAGCAGTCCAAGCCTACAGAGTTATAGCAATCAGCCCCAGCATTTT. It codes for CASSPSLQSYSNQPQHF.

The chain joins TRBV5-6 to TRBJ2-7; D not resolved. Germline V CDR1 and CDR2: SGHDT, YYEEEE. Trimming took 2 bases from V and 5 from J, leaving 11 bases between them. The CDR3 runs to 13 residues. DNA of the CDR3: TGTGCCAGCAGCTTCAATGGTATCGACGAGCAGTACTTC. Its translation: CASSFNGIDEQYF.

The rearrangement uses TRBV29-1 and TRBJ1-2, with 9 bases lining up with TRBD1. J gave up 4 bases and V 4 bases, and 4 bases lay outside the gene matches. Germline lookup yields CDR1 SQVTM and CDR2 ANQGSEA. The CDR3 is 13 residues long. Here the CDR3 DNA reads TGCAGCGTTGGTCCGGGACAGGGCTATGGCTACACCTTC. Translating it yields CSVGPGQGYGYTF.

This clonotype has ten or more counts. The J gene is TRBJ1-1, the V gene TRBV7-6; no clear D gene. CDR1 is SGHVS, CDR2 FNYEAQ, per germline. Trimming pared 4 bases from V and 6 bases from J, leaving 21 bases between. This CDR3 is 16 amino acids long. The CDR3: CASSSQPLASGAEAFF. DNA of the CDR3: TGTGCCAGCAGCTCCCAACCTCTGGCGTCCGGCGCTGAAGCTTTCTTT.

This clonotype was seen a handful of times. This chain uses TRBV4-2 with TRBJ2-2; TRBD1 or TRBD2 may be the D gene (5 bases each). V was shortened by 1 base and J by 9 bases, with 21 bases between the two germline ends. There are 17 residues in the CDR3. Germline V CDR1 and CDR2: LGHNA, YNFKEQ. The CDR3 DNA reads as TGTGCCAGCAGCCAAGGGCGAGGGGCCCCCAGCAGCAGGGAGCTGTTTTTT. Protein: CASSQGRGAPSSRELFF.

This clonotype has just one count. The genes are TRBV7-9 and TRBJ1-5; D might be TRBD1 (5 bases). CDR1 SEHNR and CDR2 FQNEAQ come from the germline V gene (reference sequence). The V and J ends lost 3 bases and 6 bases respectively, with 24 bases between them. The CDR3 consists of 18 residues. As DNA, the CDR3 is TGTGCCAGCAGCTTGAACTGGGAAAATCCGCAGGGAGTTCAGCCCCAGCATTTT. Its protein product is CASSLNWENPQGVQPQHF.

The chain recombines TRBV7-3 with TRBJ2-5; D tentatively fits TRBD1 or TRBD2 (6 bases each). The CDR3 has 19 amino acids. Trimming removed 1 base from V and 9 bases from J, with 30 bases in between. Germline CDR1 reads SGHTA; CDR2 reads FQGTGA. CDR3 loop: CASSLRRGAGPPEGQPQYF. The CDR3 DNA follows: TGTGCCAGCAGCTTAAGAAGGGGGGCGGGACCGCCAGAGGGTCAGCCCCAGTACTTC.

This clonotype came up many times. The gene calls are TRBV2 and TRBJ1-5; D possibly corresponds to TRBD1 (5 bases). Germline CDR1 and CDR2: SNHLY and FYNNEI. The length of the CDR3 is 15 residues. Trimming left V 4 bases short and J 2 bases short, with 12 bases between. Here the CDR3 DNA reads TGTGCCAGCAGTGGACGCGGGGGAGGCAATCAGCCCCAGCATTTT. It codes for CASSGRGGGNQPQHF.

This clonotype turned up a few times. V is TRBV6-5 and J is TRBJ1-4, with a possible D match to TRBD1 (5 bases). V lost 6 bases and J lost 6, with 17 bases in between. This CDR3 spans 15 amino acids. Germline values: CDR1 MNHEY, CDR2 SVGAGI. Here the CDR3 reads CASRRTGTVYEKLFF. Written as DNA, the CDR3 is TGTGCCAGCAGGCGAACCGGGACGGTGTATGAAAAACTGTTTTTT.